This T cell receptor beta chain was sequenced in a study of blood T cell repertoires in COVID-19. At the level of the study: Material from acute and convalescent COVID-19 was sourced from the United States, Italy and Spain. T cells, B-cell-depleted T cells, or PBMCs provided the cDNA or gDNA that served as material.

Authors' methods: Using reference gene primer amplification, nucleated cell counts were estimated. The protocol was immunoSEQ multiplex PCR, while the TCRdb copy is restricted to in-frame clones and leaves out a portion. V and J calls and clone size come straight from that table; D and trimming were deduced from the DNA. The table shows a few hundred thousand clones, with roughly 90% occurring only once. This CDR3 is built from 13 residues. Germline-derived CDR1 and CDR2 are LGHDT and YNNKEL (reference sequence). V was clipped by 8 bases and J by 4 bases; unmatched bases: 7. Sequencing was carried out using peripheral blood. This rearrangement joins TRBV3-1 (or the pseudogene TRBV3-2) to TRBJ1-1; 7 nucleotides align to TRBD1. The TCR comes from a man aged 40-49 years with active or convalescent COVID-19. The CDR3 region is CASALAGGTEAFF. The CDR3 DNA reads TGTGCCAGCGCCCTTGCAGGGGGCACTGAAGCTTTCTTT.